These 2 T cell receptor beta chains came from one sample sequenced in a study of cytomegalovirus exposure and HLA in healthy donors. It was with 60 Vbeta and 13 Jbeta primers that the PCR ran. The assay was immunoSEQ multiplex PCR, and TCRdb's table has in-frame clones only and misses some. The table includes 110,000 or so clones, around 66% detected once. The sequencing input was PBMCs. All receptors derive from a man aged 18 to 29 in good health and CMV-seropositive.

This clone was found a few times. The CDR3 sequence is CASSGVPGQGVLETQYF. The CDR3 DNA sequence: TGTGCCAGCAGCGGAGTACCGGGACAGGGAGTTCTAGAGACCCAGTACTTC. J is TRBJ2-5 and V is TRBV7-9; TRBD1 aligns across 9 bases. Germline V lookup: CDR1 SEHNR, CDR2 FQNEAQ (reference sequence). V lost 5 bases and J lost 4; bases outside the gene matches: 14. The CDR3 consists of 17 residues.

This chain links TRBV6-4 with TRBJ1-6; D may be TRBD1 (5 bases). Germline V gives CDR1 MRHNA, CDR2 SNTAGT. CDR3 length equals 14 residues. With 4 bases removed from V and 9 bases from J, the gap between germline ends came to 13 bases. CDR3 bases: TGTGCCAGCAGTGCCGGACCGGGGGTTTCACCCCTCCACTTT. Translation: CASSAGPGVSPLHF.